This T cell receptor beta chain emerged from a study of cytomegalovirus exposure and HLA in healthy donors. Both 60 Vbeta primers and 13 Jbeta primers went into the PCR. Assay used: immunoSEQ multiplex PCR; TCRdb lists only in-frame clones, some missing. The profile shows about 98,000 clones, roughly four fifths of them singletons. J was trimmed by 6 bases and V by 2 bases; bases with no gene match: 6. Germline CDR1 reads LNHDA; CDR2 reads SQIVND (reference sequence). This CDR3 contains 15 residues. The chain uses TRBV19 and TRBJ2-2; the match to TRBD2 covers 7 bases. The TCR was taken from a female donor in good health and CMV-seropositive. Material for sequencing was PBMCs. The chain's CDR3 is CASSIRRELAGELFF. Written as DNA, the CDR3 is TGTGCCAGTAGTATAAGGCGGGAGCTGGCCGGGGAGCTGTTTTTT.